This TCR beta chain is from a study of cytomegalovirus exposure and HLA in healthy donors. General study results and limits: In a later analysis, V- and J-gene trimming of beta chains associated with a DCLRE1C missense variant, replicated independently. A prior analysis recorded that most TCR beta V segments were productive about 87% or about 30% of the time. Per published reports, the classifier diagnosed cytomegalovirus status with high specificity and sensitivity. Later analysis identified several of the most significant clusters that appeared linked to common viral pathogens.

The CDR3 runs to 14 residues. Germline V gives CDR1 LNHDA, CDR2 SQIVND (reference sequence). V was pared by 10 bases and J by 2 bases, with 15 bases between. A note on this clone: Antigen: not known.

The study ran its PCR with 60 Vbeta and 13 Jbeta primers. Assay: immunoSEQ multiplex PCR; the TCRdb copy retains only in-frame clones and omits some. Among fewer than 200,000 clones listed, roughly 80% were seen once. Sequencing was performed on PBMCs. This rearrangement joins TRBV19 to TRBJ1-5, with D unresolved. This TCR came from a female donor in good health and CMV-seronegative. The CDR3 region has the DNA TGTGCCACCGCTGGGTTGGAGCGCAATCAGCCCCAGCATTTT. Its translation is CATAGLERNQPQHF.